These 6 T cell receptor beta chains were all obtained from the same sample, sequenced in a study of molecular identifiers for immune sequencing clone quantification. Each CDR3 protein gets one entry after TCRdb re-called the PCR reads with MiXCR. Of 85,000 to 120,000 distinct CDR3 sequences listed, about 35% are singletons. The sequencing sample was made of naive CD8+ T cells from blood, with Jurkat cell RNA spiked in. Sample subset: FACS-sorted CD8+CD4-CCR7+CD45RA+ naive T cells. The receptors come from a human donor in good health. Some libraries in this study had Jurkat cell RNA spiked in.

Concerning this clonotype itself: This sequence may be a read error, since a much larger clone differs from it by one base. The CDR3 bases are TGTGCCAGCAGCCCACCCTCCGCCGGGTCCTCCTACAATGCGCAGTTCTTC. Translated: CASSPPSAGSSYNAQFF. The chain links TRBV9 to TRBJ2-1; D unclear. Germline V gene data show CDR1 as SGDLS and CDR2 as YYNGEE. There are 17 residues in the CDR3. The whole variable domain, filled in from reference TRBV9 and TRBJ2-1, reads DSGVTQTPKHLITATGQRVTLRCSPRSGDLSVYWYQQSLDQGLQFLIQYYNGEERAKGNILERFSAQQFPDLHSELNLSSLELGDSALYFCASSPPSAGSSYNAQFFGPGTRLTVL.

CDR3 nucleotide sequence: TGTGCCAGCAACCGGGACAGGGTGTACGAGCAGTACTTC. Its translation: CASNRDRVYEQYF. The chain recombines TRBV28 with TRBJ2-7, with 9 bases that match TRBD1. V lost 7 bases and J lost 4; bases outside the gene matches: 5. Germline lookup yields CDR1 MDHEN and CDR2 SYDVKM. There are 13 residues in the CDR3.

A remark on this clonotype: A single base separates this from a much larger clone, so it may be a read error. CDR3 DNA: TGTGCCAGCAGCCTAGGCCCGGTTCTTAATCAGCCCCAGCATTTT. As protein: CASSLGPVLNQPQHF. This rearrangement joins TRBV7-8 to TRBJ1-5, with no clear D. Germline values: CDR1 SGHVS, CDR2 FQNEAQ. CDR3 length equals 15 residues. The germline V and J ends were trimmed by 5 bases and 4 bases, with 15 bases remaining between them.

This clonotype has more than one count but fewer than ten. The V and J genes are TRBV28 and TRBJ2-2, with 7 bases that match TRBD2. This CDR3 contains 14 residues. Germline V lookup: CDR1 MDHEN, CDR2 SYDVKM. Trimming removed 9 bases from V and 2 bases from J; junction bases left unmatched: 6. CDR3 sequence (DNA): TGTGCCAGTTGGGGAGGGCGCAACACCGGGGAGCTGTTTTTT. Translation: CASWGGRNTGELFF.

The chain carries TRBV6-1 and TRBJ2-7, with a weak D call TRBD2 (6 bases). The CDR3 covers 17 residues. Germline lookup yields CDR1 MNHNS and CDR2 SASEGT. The V end was cut by 1 base, the J end by 3 bases, with 19 bases between. CDR3: CASSEERFGGTYYEQYF. CDR3 DNA sequence: TGTGCCAGCAGTGAAGAACGCTTTGGAGGGACTTACTACGAGCAGTACTTC.

The genes are TRBV19 and TRBJ2-7; D is uncertain. CDR1 and CDR2 from the germline V gene are LNHDA and SQIVND (reference sequence). This CDR3 is 16 amino acids long. Trimming shortened V by 5 bases and J by 3 bases, and 20 bases separated the two germline ends. The CDR3 is CASSPADLDLGYEQYF. In DNA form, the CDR3 reads TGTGCCAGTAGTCCAGCTGACCTAGATCTCGGCTACGAGCAGTACTTC.